This TCR beta chain was captured in a study of T cells in Graves' hyperthyroidism and ophthalmopathy (dated by TCRdb to between 2017 and 2020). In the study overall: Peripheral blood was sampled at the time of initial diagnosis, prior to any treatment. In addition, the study compared T-cell repertoires in thyroid tissue and in blood from roughly six Graves' hyperthyroidism patients. To identify TCR V-J signatures that set the groups apart, the researchers used a discovery cohort of more than 95 patients, made up of 40 to 45 with Graves' ophthalmopathy and 55 to 65 with stable Graves' hyperthyroidism. The approximately 90 discovery patients were divided at random into training and test sets in a 7:3 ratio. TCR Vbeta CDR3 sequencing of some 140 peripheral blood samples (over 40 ophthalmopathy, 75 to 85 hyperthyroidism and around 17 progressor patients) is reported in the paper. Following sampling, methimazole starting at 30 mg daily was given to hyperthyroidism patients, and high-dose intravenous methylprednisolone was given to ophthalmopathy patients. An independent validation cohort of fewer than 20 hyperthyroidism patients and about 15 patients who later progressed to ophthalmopathy tested prospective prediction of ophthalmopathy.

The CDR3 spans 11 residues, from the cysteine through the phenylalanine. Only CDR3 DNA remains: 33 bases, in frame from the first base. For CDR1 and CDR2, the germline V gene (reference sequence) lists LGHDT and YNNKEL. V and J lose 3 bases and 7 bases, and a span of 6 bases separates them. This clonotype was seen only once. The antigen it binds to is not known. A single base separates this from a much larger clone, so it may be a read error. TCR beta CDR3 regions were amplified from RNA transcripts. The TCR CDR3 was subjected to a first round of RT-PCR using the HTBI primer set and the Qiagen OneStep RT-PCR kit. Libraries were constructed in a second round of multiplex PCR, after which size selection and purification were performed. Sequencing of the libraries was done on an Illumina HiSeq2000 using paired-end 100 bp reads. Per the source publication's procedure: Raw data were processed with SOAPnuke, discarding reads with adapters, uncalled bases, mean Phred below 15, or no exact constant-primer or identifier match. High-quality paired reads were merged with COPE v1.2.5, and unique nucleotide sequences were defined as clonotypes. MiTCR v1.1 was used to align clonotypes to the IMGT TRBV, TRBD and TRBJ reference segments. Only V-J combinations with frequency above 0.0001, covering 99% to 99.2% of repertoires, were analysed. A TCS score was defined as the ratio of F50 (clonal expansion) to E x V (chaos), with BLOSUM62-based TCRdist applied between CDR3 peptides within each V-J. Welch's t-statistics and random forest reduced several hundred V-J features to 10 to 15, which were used in a naive Bayes classifier (R e1071). In-frame beta chains were kept once TCRdb had trimmed the public reads at Q25 with fastp and called clones with MiXCR. Rows merge per CDR3 protein into single entries with the most common DNA and genes. The V and J calls, along with clone size, are taken from TCRdb and not from the paper's own processing. This sample is represented by about 250,000 distinct CDR3 sequences; 22% of them were singletons. The ten most abundant clones make up around two thirds of the sample.

Ophthalmopathy patients had moderately to severely active disease, with a Clinical Activity Score of 3 or more, a NOSPECS grade of 4 or more, and a disease duration of less than 3 months. Any patient with an uncontrolled infection, another autoimmune disease, pregnancy or lactation was excluded. Diagnoses were established on the basis of clinical symptoms, serum thyroxine and TRAb, thyroid ultrasound, and orbital computed tomography. PBMCs were separated from approximately 10 ml of fresh peripheral blood using Ficoll-Paque density gradient centrifugation. Total RNA was extracted using Trizol reagent, and RNA quality was assessed on an Agilent 2100 Bioanalyzer. What the research found in general, with its limitations: Most expanded thyroid clonotypes (frequency above 0.001) were also detected in blood, suggesting blood repertoires may reflect thyroid immune responses. No statistical method was used to fix the sample size in advance, and group allocation was not hidden from the investigators. A model built on a 13 V-J signature distinguished ophthalmopathy from stable hyperthyroidism, reaching roughly 88% sensitivity and around 81% specificity in cross-validation and 80%/75% in testing. During validation, the model predicted progression to ophthalmopathy a median of approximately 6 months ahead of onset, with almost 71% sensitivity and about 75% specificity.

The V and J genes are TRBV3-1 and TRBJ1-1; the D gene assignment is ambiguous. This receptor was obtained from a man aged 25-45 years with Graves' ophthalmopathy. The specimen was blood. The CDR3 protein: CASSHGSEAFF. The DNA sequence is as follows: TGTGCCAGCAGCCATGGCAGTGAAGCTTTCTTT.